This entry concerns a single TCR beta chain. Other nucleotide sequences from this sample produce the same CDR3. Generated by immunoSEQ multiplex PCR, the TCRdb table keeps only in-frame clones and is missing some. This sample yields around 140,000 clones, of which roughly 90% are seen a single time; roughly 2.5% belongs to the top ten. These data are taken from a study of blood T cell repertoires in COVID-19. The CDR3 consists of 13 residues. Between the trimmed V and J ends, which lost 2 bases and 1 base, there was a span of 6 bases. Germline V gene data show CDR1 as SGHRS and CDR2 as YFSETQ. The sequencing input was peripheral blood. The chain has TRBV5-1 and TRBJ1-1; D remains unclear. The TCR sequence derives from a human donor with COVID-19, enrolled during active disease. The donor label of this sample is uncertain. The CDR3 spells CASSFTANTEAFF. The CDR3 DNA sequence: TGCGCCAGCAGCTTTACAGCGAACACTGAAGCTTTCTTT.